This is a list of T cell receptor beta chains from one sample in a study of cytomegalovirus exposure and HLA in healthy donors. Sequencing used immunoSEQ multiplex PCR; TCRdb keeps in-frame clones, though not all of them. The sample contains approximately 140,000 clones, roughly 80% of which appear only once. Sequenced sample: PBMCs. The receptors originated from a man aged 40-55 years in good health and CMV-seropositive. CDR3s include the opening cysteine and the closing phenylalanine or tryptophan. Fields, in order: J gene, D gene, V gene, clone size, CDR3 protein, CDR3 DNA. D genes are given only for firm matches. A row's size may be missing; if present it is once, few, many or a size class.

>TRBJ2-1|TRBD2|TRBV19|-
CASIPTSGSGTEQFF
TGTGCCAGTATTCCGACTAGCGGGAGTGGGACTGAGCAGTTCTTC
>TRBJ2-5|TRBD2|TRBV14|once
CASSQEDRAGGGETQYF
TGTGCCAGCAGCCAAGAAGATCGAGCGGGAGGGGGAGAGACCCAGTACTTC
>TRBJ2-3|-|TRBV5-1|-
CASSLSPGSSDTQYF
TGCGCCAGCAGCTTGTCTCCAGGGTCTTCAGATACGCAGTATTTT
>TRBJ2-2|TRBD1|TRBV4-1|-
CASSPGGRGSGPISHTGELFF
TGCGCCAGCAGCCCAGGCGGCAGGGGGTCAGGGCCTATTTCTCACACCGGGGAGCTGTTTTTT
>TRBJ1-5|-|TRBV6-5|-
CASSRTRGSNQPQHF
TGTGCCAGCAGTAGAACAAGGGGTAGCAATCAGCCCCAGCATTTT
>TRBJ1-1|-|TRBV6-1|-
CASSTTRGMNTEAFF
TGTGCCAGCAGTACTACCCGGGGGATGAACACTGAAGCTTTCTTT
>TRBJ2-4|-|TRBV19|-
CASSIGGGGGKNIQYF
TGTGCCAGTAGTATAGGGGGGGGAGGGGGCAAAAACATTCAGTACTTC
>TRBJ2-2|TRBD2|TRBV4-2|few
CASSFSGTSYTGELFF
TGTGCCAGCAGCTTTTCCGGGACTAGCTACACCGGGGAGCTGTTTTTT
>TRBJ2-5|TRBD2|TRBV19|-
CASSILAGDRQETQYF
TGTGCCAGTAGTATATTAGCGGGGGACAGACAAGAGACCCAGTACTTC
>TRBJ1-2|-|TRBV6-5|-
CASSEGGNYGYTF
TGTGCCAGCAGTGAGGGGGGGAACTATGGCTACACCTTC
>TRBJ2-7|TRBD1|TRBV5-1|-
CASSYMDRSSSYEQYF
TGCGCCAGCAGCTACATGGACAGGAGTAGCTCCTACGAGCAGTACTTC
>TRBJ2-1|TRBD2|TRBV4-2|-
CASSQEGLAGPNEQFF
TGTGCCAGCAGCCAAGAGGGACTAGCGGGCCCGAATGAGCAGTTCTTC
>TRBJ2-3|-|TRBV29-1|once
CSVEGPAGEDTQYF
TGCAGCGTCGAGGGGCCTGCAGGGGAGGATACGCAGTATTTT
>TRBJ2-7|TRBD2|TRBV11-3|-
CASSLSGSSYEQYF
TGTGCCAGCAGCTTAAGCGGGAGTTCCTACGAGCAGTACTTC
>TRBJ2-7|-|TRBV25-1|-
CASSENMEQYF
TGTGCCAGCAGTGAAAATATGGAGCAGTACTTC
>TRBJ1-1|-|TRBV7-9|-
CSSSQQNTEAFF
TGTTCCAGCAGCCAACAGAACACTGAAGCTTTCTTT
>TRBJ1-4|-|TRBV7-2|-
CASSPSQATNEKLFF
TGTGCCAGCAGCCCGTCACAGGCAACTAATGAAAAACTGTTTTTT
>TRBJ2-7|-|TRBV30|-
CAWSAGLEVEQYF
TGTGCCTGGAGCGCGGGGCTCGAAGTCGAGCAGTACTTC
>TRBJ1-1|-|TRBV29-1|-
CSVSTGNTEAFF
TGCAGCGTTTCTACGGGGAACACTGAAGCTTTCTTT
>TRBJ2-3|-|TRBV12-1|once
CASSPPHLAGGQADTQYF
TGTGCCAGCAGCCCCCCCCACCTAGCGGGAGGGCAGGCAGATACGCAGTATTTT
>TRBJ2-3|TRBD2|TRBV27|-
CASSLRREGADTQYF
TGTGCCAGCAGTTTAAGGCGGGAGGGAGCAGATACGCAGTATTTT
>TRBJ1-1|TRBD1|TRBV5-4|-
CASSQPGQEAFF
TGTGCCAGCAGTCAGCCGGGACAGGAAGCTTTCTTT